The 21 T cell receptor beta chains listed next were all sequenced from one sample in a study of T-cell memory formation after mild COVID-19. TCRdb passed the 5' RACE reads through MiXCR, listing each CDR3 protein once. The sample contains roughly 250,000 distinct CDR3 sequences, roughly 15% of which appear only once. What was sequenced was PBMCs or a T cell subset sorted from them (not recorded which). The source is a man younger than 35 who had mild COVID-19 (a few samples of this study predate the infection). Cell type and time point are not known.

The chain joins TRBV27 to TRBJ2-2; D unclear. The germline V gene encodes CDR1 MNHEY and CDR2 SMNVEV (reference sequence). CDR3 size: 16 residues. The V end lost 1 base, the J end lost 1 base, and 10 bases lay between the germline ends. The CDR3 DNA reads TGTGCCAGCAGTTTATTTGGGGTGCAGAACACCGGGGAGCTGTTTTTT. Translating it yields CASSLFGVQNTGELFF.

This clonotype was seen repeatedly, ten times or more. V is TRBV5-1 and J is TRBJ2-3; tentatively, D is TRBD1 (5 bases). Germline V CDR1 and CDR2: SGHRS, YFSETQ. V was shortened by 0 bases and J by 2 bases, with 10 bases between the two germline ends. This CDR3 is built from 15 residues. As DNA, the CDR3 is TGCGCCAGCAGCTTGGGGGCGACAGACACAGATACGCAGTATTTT. It codes for CASSLGATDTDTQYF.

This clonotype has only a few counts. The CDR3: CASSSGGSSYNEQFF. The CDR3 bases are TGTGCCAGCAGCTCAGGAGGGAGCTCCTACAATGAGCAGTTCTTC. V is TRBV11-3 and J is TRBJ2-1; a weak D match, TRBD2 (6 bases). V shed 4 bases and J shed 0 bases, with 10 bases lying between them. There are 15 residues in the CDR3. CDR1 SGHNT and CDR2 YENEEA come from the germline V gene.

CDR3 bases: TGTGCCATCAGTGGGGGTATAGCGGGGGACCAAGAGACCCAGTACTTC. Residues: CAISGGIAGDQETQYF. This sequence joins TRBV10-3 and TRBJ2-5, with TRBD2 matching 9 bases. The length of the CDR3 is 16 residues. With V trimmed by 4 bases and J by 0 bases, 6 bases remained unmatched. Germline CDR1 and CDR2: ENHRY and SYGVKD.

The V call is TRBV7-8, the J call TRBJ1-2; a possible D gene is TRBD1 (5 bases). Per germline, CDR1 SGHVS and CDR2 FQNEAQ. V was pared by 1 base and J by 6 bases, with 12 bases between. The CDR3 spans 14 residues. CDR3 region: CASSLDRGSDGYTF. Written as DNA, the CDR3 is TGTGCCAGCAGCTTAGATAGGGGTAGTGATGGCTACACCTTC.

This chain joins TRBV20-1 and TRBJ1-3; D is possibly TRBD1 (5 bases). V was pared by 5 bases and J by 0 bases, with 14 bases between. CDR3 length: 15 amino acids. Germline CDR1 reads DFQATT; CDR2 reads SNEGSKA (reference sequence). The CDR3 region is CSAPSRGPSGNTIYF. DNA for the CDR3: TGCAGTGCTCCGTCTCGGGGCCCCTCTGGAAACACCATATATTTT.

V gene TRBV5-6 combines with J gene TRBJ1-2; 11 bases are shared with TRBD1. Germline V gives CDR1 SGHDT, CDR2 YYEEEE. V shed 4 bases and J 8 bases; nucleotides not matched to a gene: 7. This CDR3 contains 14 residues. The CDR3, as DNA: TGTGCCAGCAGCCCGGACAGGGGGCTGGGGGGCTACACCTTC. Its protein product is CASSPDRGLGGYTF.

This clonotype was recorded many times. The chain carries TRBV20-1 and TRBJ2-7, with TRBD1 identical over 7 bases. The CDR3 is made up of 11 amino acids. The junction had 4 bases not matched to a gene; V was cut back by 5 bases and J by 6 bases. From germline, CDR1 is DFQATT and CDR2 SNEGSKA (reference sequence). The chain's CDR3 is CSAHRGGEQYF. The CDR3 DNA sequence: TGCAGTGCTCACAGGGGTGGCGAGCAGTACTTC.

This clonotype was seen a few times. J is TRBJ2-7 and V is TRBV6-5; D might be TRBD1 or TRBD2, each matching 6 bases. V was clipped by 5 bases and J by 6 bases, with 20 bases between them. CDR1 is MNHEY, CDR2 SVGAGI, per germline. This CDR3 is built from 15 residues. The CDR3 loop reads CASSPSWGGGGEQYF. The CDR3 DNA is TGTGCCAGCAGTCCCTCCTGGGGCGGAGGGGGCGAGCAGTACTTC.

This clonotype has at least ten counts. The rearrangement uses TRBV6-4 and TRBJ2-1; a possible D gene is TRBD2 (5 bases). V dropped 8 bases and J dropped 2 bases, with 10 bases sitting between them. The CDR3 has 13 amino acids. The germline V gene has CDR1 MRHNA and CDR2 SNTAGT. CDR3 DNA: TGTGCCAGCTCGACTAACCCCTACAATGAGCAGTTCTTC. Protein sequence: CASSTNPYNEQFF.

The rearrangement links TRBV20-1 to TRBJ2-7, with TRBD2 identical over 9 bases. Unmatched junction bases numbered 7, after V lost 0 bases and J lost 1 base. This CDR3 comprises 16 residues. The germline gives CDR1 DFQATT, CDR2 SNEGSKA (reference sequence). The CDR3, as DNA: TGCAGTGCTAGAGATCGCGGGGGGGCCGCTTCCTACGAGCAGTACGTC. Translation: CSARDRGGAASYEQYV.

This chain uses TRBV15 with TRBJ2-2; TRBD2 agrees at 9 bases. Germline lookup yields CDR1 LNHNV and CDR2 YYDKDF (reference sequence). Trimming at V came to 0 bases and at J to 3 bases, leaving 8 bases not matched to a gene. The length of the CDR3 is 18 residues. Written as DNA, the CDR3 is TGTGCCACCAGCAGAGAGGCGGGACTAGCAGTCGACACCGGGGAGCTGTTTTTT. This codes for CATSREAGLAVDTGELFF.

This sequence joins TRBV7-3 and TRBJ2-3; no firm D call. CDR1 SGHTA and CDR2 FQGTGA come from the germline V gene. The CDR3 spans 16 residues. The ends were cut back, 5 bases at V and 4 bases at J, with 19 bases in the middle. The CDR3 reads CASSPYPEGMADTQYF. DNA for the CDR3: TGTGCCAGCAGCCCCTACCCCGAAGGGATGGCAGATACGCAGTATTTT.

The chain has TRBV4-2 and TRBJ2-2; D not resolved. V lost 3 bases and J 5 bases, leaving 4 bases between the germline ends. Germline CDR1 reads LGHNA; CDR2 reads YNFKEQ. The CDR3 contains 12 residues. CDR3 loop: CASSHRTGELFF. The CDR3 DNA reads TGTGCCAGCAGCCACCGAACCGGGGAGCTGTTTTTT.

This clonotype was found a few times. The chain joins TRBV7-9 to TRBJ1-1; D is unresolved. Germline assignment: CDR1 SEHNR and CDR2 FQNEAQ (reference sequence). The CDR3 totals 16 residues. The V end was cut by 5 bases, the J end by 1 base, with 17 bases between. The CDR3 protein is CASSPPKMARNTEAFF. The CDR3 DNA follows: TGTGCCAGCAGCCCCCCCAAAATGGCGAGGAACACTGAAGCTTTCTTT.

The CDR3 reads CSARAGTSVYNEQFF. CDR3 coding DNA: TGCAGTGCTAGGGCGGGGACTAGTGTCTACAATGAGCAGTTCTTC. The rearrangement uses TRBV20-1 and TRBJ2-1, with TRBD2 identical over 8 bases. The CDR3 covers 15 residues. The V and J ends lost 3 bases and 3 bases, in that order; junction bases with no gene match: 7. In germline, CDR1 is DFQATT, CDR2 SNEGSKA (reference sequence).

This clonotype was seen a few times. The chain couples TRBV6-5 to TRBJ2-7; D gene ambiguous. The CDR3 sequence is 11 residues long. Trimming left V 6 bases short and J 2 bases short, with 5 bases between. The germline gives CDR1 MNHEY, CDR2 SVGAGI. DNA of the CDR3: TGTGCCAGCAGGCAGGCCTACGAGCAGTACTTC. Amino acids: CASRQAYEQYF.

This sequence joins TRBV4-2 and TRBJ2-5; a weak D match, TRBD1 (6 bases). Trimming pared 1 base from V and 1 base from J, leaving 7 bases between. This CDR3 has 14 residues. Germline V gene lookup returns CDR1 LGHNA and CDR2 YNFKEQ. The CDR3 loop reads CASSQADSQETQYF. The CDR3 coding sequence is TGTGCCAGCAGCCAAGCGGACAGCCAAGAGACCCAGTACTTC.

The chain carries TRBV19 and TRBJ1-5; 9 bases line up with TRBD1. V trimming: 3 bases; J trimming: 5 bases; junction bases outside the gene matches: 5. CDR1 is LNHDA, CDR2 SQIVND, per germline (reference sequence). The CDR3 extends over 15 amino acids. The CDR3 coding sequence is TGTGCCAGTAGTATGGGCCGGGACAGGGATCAGCCCCAGCATTTT. This gives the protein CASSMGRDRDQPQHF.

In this sample, this clonotype turned up a few times. The rearrangement uses TRBV7-2 and TRBJ1-3; D call uncertain. V lost 1 base, J lost 5 bases, and 12 bases lay in between. The CDR3 consists of 15 residues. Germline assignment: CDR1 SGHTA and CDR2 FQGNSA. For the CDR3, the DNA is TGTGCCAGCAGCTTAGACGGCAGGTGGAGAAACACCATATATTTT. Its translation is CASSLDGRWRNTIYF.

In this sample, this clonotype turned up a few times. The chain combines TRBV6-2 or TRBV6-3 with TRBJ2-2; D is uncertain. Germline loops: CDR1 MNHEY, CDR2 SVGEGT. V lost 6 bases, J lost 5 bases, and 13 bases lay in between. CDR3 length: 14 residues. CDR3 sequence: CASRDLGGTGELFF. DNA for the CDR3: TGTGCCAGCAGAGATCTCGGTGGGACCGGGGAGCTGTTTTTT.